This record concerns one T cell receptor (beta chain) sequence. Its antigen is currently unknown. The source of the sample is a study of cytomegalovirus exposure and HLA in healthy donors. Study-wide results and caveats: It was 150 to 200 TCR beta chains that were listed as cytomegalovirus-associated. A link between a missense DCLRE1C variant and TCR beta V- and J-gene trimming emerged from a later analysis. The productive fraction for most TCR beta V segments was about 87% or about 30% in an earlier analysis. CMV antigen specificity of a few CMV-associated chains was confirmed in vitro.

The PCR was carried out with 60 Vbeta primers and 13 Jbeta primers. TCRdb's copy holds only in-frame clones and misses some; the assay was immunoSEQ multiplex PCR. The repertoire includes some 100,000 clones, around 84% of them detected once, and 4.6% sits in the top ten. The CDR3 consists of 15 residues. Germline values: CDR1 MDHEN, CDR2 SYDVKM. The ends lost 4 bases at V and 1 base at J; junction bases unmatched: 2. The chain employs TRBV28 and TRBJ2-7, with 12 bases fitting TRBD2. The sequence was obtained from a woman in her forties in good health and CMV-seropositive. The sequencing sample was made of PBMCs. CDR3 amino acids: CASSSSGRASYEQYF. CDR3 DNA sequence: TGTGCCAGCAGTTCTAGCGGGAGGGCGTCCTACGAGCAGTACTTC.